This paragraph covers one T cell receptor (beta chain) sequence. Other DNA sequences in the same sample also yield this CDR3. Original handling: Estimation of nucleated cell counts was performed using reference gene primer amplification. TCRdb's table, derived via immunoSEQ multiplex PCR, lists solely in-frame clones and lacks some. Clone size and V and J calls were adopted from that table, with D and trimming inferred from the DNA. The sample has 250,000 to 350,000 clones; over 75% are singletons. This record comes from a study of blood T cell repertoires in COVID-19. Seattle researchers signed up patients amid active infection and tracked them longitudinally. From germline, CDR1 is MDHEN and CDR2 SYDVKM. This CDR3 has 15 residues. Deletions cut 1 base from V and 2 bases from J, with 9 bases between.

Sequencing used peripheral blood. The J gene is TRBJ1-5, the V gene TRBV28, with D perhaps matching TRBD1 (6 bases). This sequence originates from a woman younger than 45 with COVID-19, enrolled during active disease. The DNA of the CDR3 is TGTGCCAGCAGTTTATCAGGGGTGGGCAATCAGCCCCAGCATTTT. It encodes CASSLSGVGNQPQHF.